This passage covers 9 T cell receptor beta chains from one sample sequenced in a study of CD8 T cells in Susac syndrome. RNA amounts of about 0.5 to 1 ug underwent reverse transcription with random hexamers. TCRdb passed the immunoSEQ multiplex PCR reads through MiXCR, listing each CDR3 protein once. The data hold tens of thousands of distinct CDR3 sequences, with approximately 93% observed a single time. Sample: CD4+ T cells from PBMCs. These receptors were collected from a human donor with Susac syndrome.

This clonotype has only a few counts. This chain joins TRBV7-2 and TRBJ2-3; 7 bases fit TRBD2. CDR1 SGHTA and CDR2 FQGNSA come from the germline V gene. The CDR3 loop spans 13 amino acids. Unmatched junction bases numbered 2, after V lost 2 bases and J lost 6 bases. The chain's CDR3 is CASSLRRGDTQYF. CDR3 DNA: TGTGCCAGCAGCTTACGGCGGGGGGATACGCAGTATTTT.

The rearrangement joins TRBV5-1 to TRBJ2-7; 9 nucleotides match TRBD1. This CDR3 has 15 amino acids. Trimming cost V 4 bases and J 3 bases; bases outside gene matches: 8. The germline gives CDR1 SGHRS, CDR2 YFSETQ. The CDR3 loop is CASSVTGTGNYEQYF. CDR3 coding DNA: TGCGCCAGCAGCGTCACCGGGACAGGGAACTACGAGCAGTACTTC. The full variable domain, with the rest looked up from reference TRBV5-1 and TRBJ2-7, is KAGVTQTPRYLIKTRGQQVTLSCSPISGHRSVSWYQQTPGQGLQFLFEYFSETQRNKGNFPGRFSGRQFSNSRSEMNVSTLELGDSALYLCASSVTGTGNYEQYFGPGTRLTVT.

The chain combines TRBV6-2 or TRBV6-3 with TRBJ2-7, with unresolved D. CDR1 is MNHEY, CDR2 SVGEGT, per germline. Trimming cost V 7 bases and J 1 base, with 5 bases left between them. The CDR3 extends over 11 amino acids. The CDR3 region has the DNA TGTGCCAGCACGGGTTCCTACGAGCAGTACTTC. The encoded protein is CASTGSYEQYF.

The chain uses TRBV12-5 and TRBJ1-4, with D hard to call. From germline, CDR1 is LGHNT and CDR2 FRNRAP. This CDR3 is built from 13 residues. The DNA for the CDR3 is TGTGATATTAGCTGGGAGGTGGGTGAAAAACTGTTTTTT. Residues: CDISWEVGEKLFF.

This rearrangement joins TRBV7-2 to TRBJ2-5, with TRBD2 identical over 7 bases. Unmatched junction bases numbered 6, after V lost 5 bases and J lost 9 bases. This CDR3 comprises 12 residues. The germline gives CDR1 SGHTA, CDR2 FQGNSA. The CDR3 sequence: CASSMTSRAQYF. The CDR3 DNA follows: TGTGCCAGCAGCATGACTAGCCGGGCCCAGTACTTC.

The chain combines TRBV2 with TRBJ2-1; no firm D call. Trimming removed 2 bases from V and 8 bases from J, with 16 bases in between. The length of the CDR3 is 15 residues. CDR1 and CDR2 (germline): SNHLY, FYNNEI. The DNA for the CDR3 is TGTGCCAGCAGTGAATATCTGTACCCAGGTGATGAGCAGTTCTTC. Amino acids: CASSEYLYPGDEQFF.

The rearrangement uses TRBV19 and TRBJ1-2; 10 bases match TRBD1. This CDR3 has 15 amino acids. Germline V lookup: CDR1 LNHDA, CDR2 SQIVND (reference sequence). With V trimmed by 6 bases and J by 6 bases, 10 bases remained unmatched. For the CDR3, the DNA is TGTGCCAGTAGCCCCTCGACAGGGGGCGGGAATGGCTACACCTTC. This gives the protein CASSPSTGGGNGYTF.

V gene TRBV28 combines with J gene TRBJ2-3, with 7 nucleotides matching TRBD1. Germline V lookup: CDR1 MDHEN, CDR2 SYDVKM. The ends lost 3 bases at V and 0 bases at J; junction bases unmatched: 3. This CDR3 comprises 15 residues. The CDR3 loop reads CASSLGTASTDTQYF. CDR3 nucleotide sequence: TGTGCCAGCAGTTTGGGGACAGCGAGCACAGATACGCAGTATTTT. Filled out from reference TRBV28 and TRBJ2-3, the complete variable domain reads DVKVTQSSRYLVKRTGEKVFLECVQDMDHENMFWYRQDPGLGLRLIYFSYDVKMKEKGDIPEGYSVSREKKERFSLILESASTNQTSMYLCASSLGTASTDTQYFGPGTRLTVL.

The chain joins TRBV6-2 or TRBV6-3 to TRBJ1-1; D gene ambiguous. CDR1 is MNHEY and CDR2 is SVGEGT in the germline V gene. Trimming removed 6 bases at V and 6 bases at J, with 11 bases between. The CDR3 is 12 amino acids. CDR3 coding DNA: TGTGCCAGCAGCCAACAGAAGGCTGAAGCTTTCTTT. It encodes CASSQQKAEAFF.